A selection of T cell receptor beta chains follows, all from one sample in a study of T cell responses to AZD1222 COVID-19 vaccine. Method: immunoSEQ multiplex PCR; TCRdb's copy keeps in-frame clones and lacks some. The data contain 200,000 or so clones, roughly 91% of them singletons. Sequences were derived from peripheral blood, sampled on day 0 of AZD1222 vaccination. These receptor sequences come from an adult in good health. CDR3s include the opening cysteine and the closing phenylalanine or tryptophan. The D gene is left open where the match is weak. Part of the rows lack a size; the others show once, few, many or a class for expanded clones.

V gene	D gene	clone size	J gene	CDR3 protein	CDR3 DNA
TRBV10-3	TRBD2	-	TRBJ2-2	CAISGLAGGNTGELFF	TGTGCCATCAGTGGACTAGCGGGGGGAAACACCGGGGAGCTGTTTTTT
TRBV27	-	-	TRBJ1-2	CASSFDGAAGGYGYTF	TGTGCCAGCAGTTTCGACGGAGCCGCGGGGGGGTATGGCTACACCTTC
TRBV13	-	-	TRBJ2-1	CASSLIGSSYNEQFF	TGTGCCAGCAGCTTAATTGGTAGCTCCTACAATGAGCAGTTCTTC
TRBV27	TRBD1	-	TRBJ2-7	CASSGQEWGYEQYF	TGTGCCAGCAGCGGACAGGAATGGGGTTACGAGCAGTACTTC
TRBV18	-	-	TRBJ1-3	CASSPAGNTIYF	TGTGCCAGCTCACCAGCTGGAAACACCATATATTTT
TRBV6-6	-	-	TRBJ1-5	CASSSNRAQPQHF	TGTGCCAGCAGTTCCAACAGGGCTCAGCCCCAGCATTTT
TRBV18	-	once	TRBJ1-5	CASSPPGQVNQPQHF	TGTGCCAGCTCACCACCTGGACAAGTCAATCAGCCCCAGCATTTT
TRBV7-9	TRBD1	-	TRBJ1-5	CASGGDSYQPQHF	TGTGCCAGCGGGGGGGACAGCTATCAGCCCCAGCATTTT
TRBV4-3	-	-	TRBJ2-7	CASSQDHQGFYEQYF	TGCGCCAGCAGCCAAGATCACCAGGGTTTCTACGAGCAGTACTTC
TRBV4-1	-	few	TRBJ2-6	CASSYNEGANVLTF	TGCGCCAGCAGCTACAACGAGGGGGCCAACGTCCTGACTTTC
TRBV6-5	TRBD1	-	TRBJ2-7	CASSYLGQGHEQYF	TGTGCCAGCAGTTACCTGGGACAGGGCCACGAGCAGTACTTC
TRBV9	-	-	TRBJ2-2	CASSLPGRGQGTNTGELFF	TGTGCCAGCAGCCTCCCTGGGAGGGGGCAGGGCACGAACACCGGGGAGCTGTTTTTT
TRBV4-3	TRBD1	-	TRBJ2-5	CASSLEGGPQETQYF	TGCGCCAGCAGCCTCGAAGGGGGCCCCCAAGAGACCCAGTACTTC
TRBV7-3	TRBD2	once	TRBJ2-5	CASSPGITGGETQYF	TGTGCCAGCAGCCCAGGGATCACCGGGGGGGAGACCCAGTACTTC
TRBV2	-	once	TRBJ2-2	CASSEAVTVFF	TGTGCCAGCAGTGAGGCAGTAACGGTGTTTTTT
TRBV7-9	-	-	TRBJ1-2	CASEIRVGVGGYGYTF	TGTGCCAGCGAAATTAGAGTCGGGGTCGGGGGCTATGGCTACACCTTC
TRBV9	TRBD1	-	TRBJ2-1	CASSVEVRQGARNEQFF	TGTGCCAGCAGCGTAGAGGTCCGACAGGGGGCGCGCAATGAGCAGTTCTTC
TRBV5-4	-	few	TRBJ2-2	CASSPWGAGNTGELFF	TGTGCCAGCAGCCCCTGGGGCGCTGGAAACACCGGGGAGCTGTTTTTT
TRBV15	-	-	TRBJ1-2	CATSRVRGGVYGYTF	TGTGCCACCAGCAGAGTTCGGGGCGGGGTCTATGGCTACACCTTC
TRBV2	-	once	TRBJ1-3	CASSRQPGDTIYF	TGTGCCAGCAGCCGACAGCCCGGAGACACCATATATTTT
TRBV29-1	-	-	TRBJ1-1	CSVDTGRGDTEAFF	TGCAGCGTTGACACGGGACGGGGGGACACTGAAGCTTTCTTT
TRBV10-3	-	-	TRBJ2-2	CAISVAQVRNTGELFF	TGTGCCATCAGTGTGGCACAGGTAAGGAACACCGGGGAGCTGTTTTTT
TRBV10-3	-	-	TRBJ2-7	CATCSDLYEQYF	TGTGCCACCTGCTCAGATCTATACGAGCAGTACTTC
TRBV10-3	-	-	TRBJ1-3	CAILSGAGASGNTIYF	TGTGCCATCCTCTCCGGGGCCGGAGCCTCTGGAAACACCATATATTTT
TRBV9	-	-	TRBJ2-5	CASSVGAAGEETQYF	TGTGCCAGCAGCGTAGGGGCTGCAGGGGAGGAGACCCAGTACTTC
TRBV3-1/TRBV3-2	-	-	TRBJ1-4	CASGGAVPLLF	TGTGCCAGCGGGGGTGCTGTCCCTCTGTTATTT
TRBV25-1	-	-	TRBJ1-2	CASSAPGNYGYTF	TGTGCCAGCAGTGCCCCGGGCAACTATGGCTACACCTTC
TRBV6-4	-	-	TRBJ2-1	CASSPVVGTRSNEQFF	TGTGCCAGCAGCCCCGTTGTGGGGACCCGCAGTAATGAGCAGTTCTTC
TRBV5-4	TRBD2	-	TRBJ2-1	CASSRGGTSTYNEQFF	TGTGCCAGCAGCCGGGGGGGAACAAGCACCTACAATGAGCAGTTCTTC
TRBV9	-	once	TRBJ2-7	CASSVGAVYEQYF	TGTGCCAGCAGCGTAGGTGCCGTCTACGAGCAGTACTTC
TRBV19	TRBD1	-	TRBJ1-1	CASSTGTGRVEAFF	TGTGCCAGTAGTACCGGGACAGGACGCGTTGAAGCTTTCTTT
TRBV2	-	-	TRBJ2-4	CASSEGGAKNIQYF	TGTGCCAGCAGTGAAGGAGGGGCCAAAAACATTCAGTACTTC
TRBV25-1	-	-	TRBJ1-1	CASSEPRGGHTEAFF	TGTGCCAGCAGTGAACCCCGAGGAGGGCACACTGAAGCTTTCTTT
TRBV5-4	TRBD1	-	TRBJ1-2	CASSLPGTGAYGYTF	TGTGCCAGCAGCCTTCCCGGGACAGGGGCCTATGGCTACACCTTC
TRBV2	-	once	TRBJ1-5	CASSDSNQPQHF	TGTGCCAGCAGTGACAGCAATCAGCCCCAGCATTTT
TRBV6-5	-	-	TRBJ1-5	CASRQGARNQPQHF	TGTGCCAGCAGACAGGGCGCCCGCAATCAGCCCCAGCATTTT
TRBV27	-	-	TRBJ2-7	CASSLSRLASYEQYF	TGTGCCAGCAGTTTATCGCGCCTAGCCAGCTACGAGCAGTACTTC
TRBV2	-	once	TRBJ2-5	CASNWSGETQYF	TGTGCCAGCAATTGGTCCGGGGAGACCCAGTACTTC
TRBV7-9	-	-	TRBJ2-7	CASSPDSLDEQYF	TGTGCCAGCAGCCCAGACTCCTTGGACGAGCAGTACTTC
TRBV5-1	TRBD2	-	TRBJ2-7	CASSHGTPGLAGVVYEQYF	TGCGCCAGCAGTCATGGGACTCCGGGACTAGCGGGAGTCGTGTACGAGCAGTACTTC